This T cell receptor beta chain was retrieved from a study of T cells after yellow fever vaccination (dated 2019 in TCRdb). About the full investigation: The SMART-Seq v4 Ultra Low Input RNA kit was used to prepare libraries from fractions with low cell numbers. To follow T-cell clones before and after primary and booster YFV17D yellow fever vaccination, bulk TCR alpha and beta repertoires were sequenced over time. Two healthy male donors, one aged 18 to 30 and one aged 30 to 40 years, were included in the cohort. Blood was drawn at multiple timepoints before and after primary and secondary immunization, with bulk PBMC replicates and cell subsets isolated. Beyond this particular receptor, the publication reports: FACS-sorted repertoires could contain abundant contaminating clonotypes from the bulk population, so computational filtering was required. The secondary T-cell response was weaker than the primary response but faster, peaking on day 5 instead of day 15. Because the study included only a couple of donors, the extent to which the findings can be generalized is limited. After the booster, most of the clones that had expanded following primary vaccination were detected again (just under 97% of CD4 and roughly 88% of CD8), which suggests that memory was broadly maintained. A small fraction of clonotypes appeared in both the CD4 and CD8 compartments, likely as a result of convergent recombination.

For sequencing, an Illumina NovaSeq 6000 was employed. Synthesis of TCR cDNA relied on 5'RACE template switching, a step that introduced a universal primer site along with unique molecular identifiers. Priming of cDNA synthesis was performed from both the TCR alpha and TCR beta constant segments. Libraries were amplified in two PCR steps, with sample barcodes and sequencing adapters added in the second step. Sequencing of the libraries was done on either Illumina HiSeq 2500 (2x100 bp) or NovaSeq (2x150 bp). The study's own analysis went as follows. Demultiplexing of reads and collapsing into UMI consensus sequences were performed with MIGEC, and V(D)J alignment was carried out with MiXCR. Vaccine-responding clonotypes were defined with edgeR using replicate PBMC samples, requiring FDR below 0.01 and a log2 fold change above 5 up to day 15. CD4 or CD8 identity was assigned to each bulk clonotype according to whether the clonotype was present at higher abundance in the sequenced CD4 repertoire or the sequenced CD8 repertoire. Through fastp at Q25 and MiXCR, TCRdb rebuilt clones from the public reads, retaining in-frame beta chains. Entries are consolidated by CDR3 protein sequence, retaining the most common genes and DNA. The V and J calls were not made by the authors but by TCRdb's processing. The table for this sample lists around 310,000 distinct CDR3 sequences; around 3.6% of them were counted only once. About 25% of the sample belongs to the ten largest clones.

The sample's treatment or condition, from its label and the paper: live attenuated yellow fever vaccine strain. At each blood-draw timepoint, two biological replicates of bulk PBMCs were obtained. PBMCs were isolated from peripheral blood using a standard Ficoll-Paque protocol. TriZol was used to extract RNA from bulk PBMCs, CD4 and CD8 fractions, and dextramer-positive and dextramer-negative fractions. This clonotype was found many times. The antigen this receptor binds is unknown. No quality values exist for individual bases; no much larger clone is one base distant. Including cysteine and phenylalanine, the CDR3 has 14 amino acids. CDR3 DNA is the only sequence kept; it has 42 bases, read in frame from the first base. V lost 6 bases and J lost 2 bases, and the count of bases not matched to a germline gene is 6. Via the germline V gene, CDR1 is SNHLY and CDR2 FYNNEI.

This receptor was obtained from a man aged 18 to 30 who received the YFV17D yellow fever vaccine. The V and J segments used are TRBV2 and TRBJ1-2, with 7 bases matching TRBD1. This specimen was PBMCs, taken on the day of the yellow fever booster vaccination. The CDR3 sequence is CASRGRQGNYGYTF. The nucleotide sequence is given as TGTGCCAGCAGGGGTAGACAGGGCAACTATGGCTACACCTTC.